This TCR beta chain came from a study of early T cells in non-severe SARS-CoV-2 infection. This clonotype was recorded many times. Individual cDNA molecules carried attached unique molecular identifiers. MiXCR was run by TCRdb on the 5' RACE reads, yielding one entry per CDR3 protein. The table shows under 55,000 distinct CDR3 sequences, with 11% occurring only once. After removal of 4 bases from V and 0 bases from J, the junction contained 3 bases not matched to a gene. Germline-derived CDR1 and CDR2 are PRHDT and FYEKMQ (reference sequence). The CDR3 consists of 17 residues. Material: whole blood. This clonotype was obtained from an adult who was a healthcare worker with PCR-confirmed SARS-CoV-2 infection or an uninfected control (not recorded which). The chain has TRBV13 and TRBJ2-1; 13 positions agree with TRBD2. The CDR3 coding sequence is TGTGCCAGCAGCTCGGGACTAGCGGGGAGCTCCTACAATGAGCAGTTCTTC. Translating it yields CASSSGLAGSSYNEQFF.